Listed below are T cell receptor beta chains from one sample, sequenced in a study of identical twins. TCRdb passed the 5' RACE reads through MiXCR, listing each CDR3 protein once. The data show hundreds of thousands of distinct CDR3 sequences, more than 9% seen once. This sample also appeared in a second study, on yellow fever vaccine responses in identical twins.

The sequencing input was PBMCs. These receptor sequences come from a young woman in good health. The CDR3 runs from the conserved cysteine through the conserved F or W. Fields, in order: V gene, clone size, J gene, D gene, CDR3 protein, CDR3 DNA. A D gene is named only where the DNA matches it firmly. Size is stated for part of the rows, as once, few or many counts, or as a class when the clone is expanded.

v_gene: TRBV7-8; abundance: few; j_gene: TRBJ1-4; d_gene: .; CDR3aa: CASSLVGQGIGEKLFF; CDR3nt: TGTGCCAGCAGCTTAGTGGGACAAGGAATTGGGGAAAAACTGTTTTTT
v_gene: TRBV20-1; abundance: many; j_gene: TRBJ2-1; d_gene: .; CDR3aa: CSANSGGSSYNEQFF; CDR3nt: TGCAGTGCTAATAGCGGAGGGAGCTCCTACAATGAGCAGTTCTTC
v_gene: TRBV7-2; abundance: .; j_gene: TRBJ2-4; d_gene: TRBD2; CDR3aa: CASTSLGLAETKNIQYF; CDR3nt: TGTGCCAGCACCTCTCTGGGACTAGCGGAAACCAAAAACATTCAGTACTTC
v_gene: TRBV3-1; abundance: few; j_gene: TRBJ1-3; d_gene: .; CDR3aa: CASSPSGRVSGNTIYF; CDR3nt: TGTGCCAGCAGCCCATCCGGCAGGGTATCTGGAAACACCATATATTTT
v_gene: TRBV24-1; abundance: many; j_gene: TRBJ1-5; d_gene: TRBD1; CDR3aa: CATSDDRGKGQPQHF; CDR3nt: TGTGCCACCAGTGATGACAGGGGGAAGGGTCAGCCCCAGCATTTT
v_gene: TRBV13; abundance: .; j_gene: TRBJ1-1; d_gene: .; CDR3aa: CASSKEQGNTEAFF; CDR3nt: TGTGCCAGCAGTAAGGAACAGGGGAACACTGAAGCTTTCTTT
v_gene: TRBV7-2; abundance: .; j_gene: TRBJ2-1; d_gene: .; CDR3aa: CASSSLGPNWGDEQFF; CDR3nt: TGTGCCAGCAGCAGCTTGGGTCCAAATTGGGGGGACGAGCAGTTCTTC
v_gene: TRBV5-1; abundance: many; j_gene: TRBJ2-1; d_gene: TRBD2; CDR3aa: CASSQRTSGDNEQFF; CDR3nt: TGCGCCAGCAGCCAACGGACTAGCGGAGACAATGAGCAGTTCTTC
v_gene: TRBV15; abundance: few; j_gene: TRBJ2-7; d_gene: .; CDR3aa: CATSRILASNEQYF; CDR3nt: TGTGCCACCAGCAGGATCCTAGCATCCAACGAGCAGTACTTC
v_gene: TRBV5-6; abundance: .; j_gene: TRBJ2-2; d_gene: .; CDR3aa: CASSLGSLLNTGELFF; CDR3nt: TGTGCCAGCAGCTTGGGTTCGCTACTGAACACCGGGGAGCTGTTTTTT
v_gene: TRBV9; abundance: few; j_gene: TRBJ1-1; d_gene: TRBD1; CDR3aa: CASSLSPGTGINTEAFF; CDR3nt: TGTGCCAGCAGCCTAAGTCCCGGGACAGGAATTAACACTGAAGCTTTCTTT
v_gene: TRBV6-1; abundance: few; j_gene: TRBJ2-5; d_gene: TRBD1; CDR3aa: CASRGQGQKETQYF; CDR3nt: TGTGCCAGCAGGGGACAGGGACAGAAAGAGACCCAGTACTTC
v_gene: TRBV7-9; abundance: .; j_gene: TRBJ1-2; d_gene: .; CDR3aa: CASSLATTGNYGYTF; CDR3nt: TGTGCCAGCAGCTTAGCGACGACAGGAAACTATGGCTACACCTTC
v_gene: TRBV12-3/TRBV12-4; abundance: .; j_gene: TRBJ2-2; d_gene: TRBD2; CDR3aa: CASSPPRLAGVDGELFF; CDR3nt: TGTGCCAGCAGTCCCCCCAGACTAGCGGGAGTCGATGGGGAGCTGTTTTTT
v_gene: TRBV6-5; abundance: .; j_gene: TRBJ1-1; d_gene: .; CDR3aa: CASHGLTEAFF; CDR3nt: TGTGCCAGCCACGGGCTCACTGAAGCTTTCTTT
v_gene: TRBV28; abundance: .; j_gene: TRBJ2-1; d_gene: .; CDR3aa: CASSLNPAPDEQFF; CDR3nt: TGTGCCAGCAGTTTAAATCCGGCCCCCGATGAGCAGTTCTTC
v_gene: TRBV5-1; abundance: .; j_gene: TRBJ2-1; d_gene: TRBD2; CDR3aa: CASSLEGLAGGEQFF; CDR3nt: TGCGCCAGCAGCTTGGAAGGTCTAGCGGGAGGTGAGCAGTTCTTC
v_gene: TRBV11-3; abundance: .; j_gene: TRBJ2-1; d_gene: TRBD1; CDR3aa: CASSGGQGAENEQFF; CDR3nt: TGTGCCAGCAGCGGTGGGCAGGGGGCGGAGAATGAGCAGTTCTTC
v_gene: TRBV28; abundance: .; j_gene: TRBJ2-1; d_gene: TRBD2; CDR3aa: CASRGADLAGGYNEQFF; CDR3nt: TGTGCCAGCAGAGGGGCAGATCTAGCGGGAGGTTACAATGAGCAGTTCTTC
v_gene: TRBV20-1; abundance: few; j_gene: TRBJ2-5; d_gene: .; CDR3aa: CSASPVNSEQETQYF; CDR3nt: TGCAGTGCATCCCCGGTGAATAGCGAGCAAGAGACCCAGTACTTC
v_gene: TRBV5-1; abundance: .; j_gene: TRBJ2-2; d_gene: .; CDR3aa: CASSLTSIGTGELFF; CDR3nt: TGCGCCAGCAGCTTGACTAGCATCGGCACCGGGGAGCTGTTTTTT
v_gene: TRBV4-1; abundance: .; j_gene: TRBJ2-3; d_gene: TRBD2; CDR3aa: CASSQEEGGGADTQYF; CDR3nt: TGCGCCAGCAGCCAAGAGGAAGGCGGGGGTGCAGATACGCAGTATTTT
v_gene: TRBV27; abundance: .; j_gene: TRBJ1-5; d_gene: .; CDR3aa: CASRLQPNQPQHF; CDR3nt: TGTGCCAGCAGACTACAACCGAATCAGCCCCAGCATTTT
v_gene: TRBV7-9; abundance: few; j_gene: TRBJ1-1; d_gene: .; CDR3aa: CASSSRVRNTEAFF; CDR3nt: TGTGCCAGCAGCTCCAGGGTACGGAACACTGAAGCTTTCTTT
v_gene: TRBV28; abundance: .; j_gene: TRBJ2-3; d_gene: .; CDR3aa: CASRGFERTITDTQYF; CDR3nt: TGTGCCAGCAGAGGGTTCGAGCGGACGATCACAGATACGCAGTATTTT
v_gene: TRBV20-1; abundance: .; j_gene: TRBJ2-1; d_gene: TRBD2; CDR3aa: CSATGLAGGSKSYNEQFF; CDR3nt: TGCAGTGCTACTGGACTAGCGGGAGGTTCGAAATCCTACAATGAGCAGTTCTTC
v_gene: TRBV12-3/TRBV12-4; abundance: many; j_gene: TRBJ2-3; d_gene: .; CDR3aa: CASSLGNTDTQYF; CDR3nt: TGTGCCAGCAGCCTCGGGAACACAGATACGCAGTATTTT
v_gene: TRBV7-9; abundance: .; j_gene: TRBJ2-4; d_gene: .; CDR3aa: CASSSFSLDIQYF; CDR3nt: TGTGCCAGCAGCTCGTTCTCATTAGATATTCAGTACTTC
v_gene: TRBV3-1; abundance: .; j_gene: TRBJ2-5; d_gene: .; CDR3aa: CASRHLGGQQETQYF; CDR3nt: TGTGCCAGCCGCCACCTCGGGGGGCAGCAAGAGACCCAGTACTTC
v_gene: TRBV12-3/TRBV12-4; abundance: few; j_gene: TRBJ2-5; d_gene: TRBD1; CDR3aa: CASSFRQGSETQYF; CDR3nt: TGTGCCAGCAGTTTTCGACAGGGTAGTGAGACCCAGTACTTC
v_gene: TRBV12-3/TRBV12-4; abundance: .; j_gene: TRBJ2-7; d_gene: .; CDR3aa: CASSQDRELDEQYF; CDR3nt: TGTGCCAGCAGTCAGGACCGCGAACTCGACGAGCAGTACTTC
v_gene: TRBV10-3; abundance: .; j_gene: TRBJ2-1; d_gene: .; CDR3aa: CAISVSDRYNEQFF; CDR3nt: TGTGCCATCAGTGTTTCGGACCGATACAATGAGCAGTTCTTC
v_gene: TRBV20-1; abundance: few; j_gene: TRBJ1-1; d_gene: .; CDR3aa: CSAPNQGTEAFF; CDR3nt: TGCAGTGCACCGAACCAGGGAACTGAAGCTTTCTTT
v_gene: TRBV5-1; abundance: many; j_gene: TRBJ2-1; d_gene: TRBD2; CDR3aa: CASSLEASGRAHNEQFF; CDR3nt: TGCGCCAGCAGCTTGGAGGCTAGCGGGAGAGCCCACAATGAGCAGTTCTTC
v_gene: TRBV14; abundance: .; j_gene: TRBJ1-2; d_gene: .; CDR3aa: CASSPGRGNGYTF; CDR3nt: TGTGCCAGCAGCCCGGGAAGGGGGAATGGCTACACCTTC
v_gene: TRBV12-3/TRBV12-4; abundance: .; j_gene: TRBJ1-5; d_gene: TRBD1; CDR3aa: CASTAGTDNQPQHF; CDR3nt: TGTGCCAGCACCGCCGGGACAGACAATCAGCCCCAGCATTTT
v_gene: TRBV29-1; abundance: few; j_gene: TRBJ2-2; d_gene: TRBD2; CDR3aa: CSVTLAGGGTGELFF; CDR3nt: TGCAGCGTTACACTAGCGGGGGGCGGCACCGGGGAGCTGTTTTTT
v_gene: TRBV6-1; abundance: .; j_gene: TRBJ2-1; d_gene: .; CDR3aa: CASRHDDSRNNEQFF; CDR3nt: TGTGCCAGCAGACACGATGATTCTAGGAACAATGAGCAGTTCTTC
v_gene: TRBV4-1; abundance: .; j_gene: TRBJ1-5; d_gene: TRBD1; CDR3aa: CASSFGQGLYSNQPQHF; CDR3nt: TGCGCCAGCAGCTTCGGACAGGGCCTTTATAGCAATCAGCCCCAGCATTTT
v_gene: TRBV29-1; abundance: .; j_gene: TRBJ2-7; d_gene: .; CDR3aa: CSVLTVLSYEQYF; CDR3nt: TGCAGCGTTCTGACAGTACTCTCCTACGAGCAGTACTTC
v_gene: TRBV4-1; abundance: .; j_gene: TRBJ1-5; d_gene: TRBD1; CDR3aa: CASSQQGALQPQHF; CDR3nt: TGCGCCAGCAGCCAACAGGGGGCTCTTCAGCCCCAGCATTTT
v_gene: TRBV20-1; abundance: few; j_gene: TRBJ2-7; d_gene: .; CDR3aa: CSAQPGDRQYEQYF; CDR3nt: TGCAGTGCTCAGCCCGGGGACCGGCAGTACGAGCAGTACTTC
v_gene: TRBV20-1; abundance: few; j_gene: TRBJ2-3; d_gene: TRBD1; CDR3aa: CSARDRDSLNPLITDTQYF; CDR3nt: TGCAGTGCTAGAGACCGGGACAGCCTCAATCCCCTCATCACAGATACGCAGTATTTT